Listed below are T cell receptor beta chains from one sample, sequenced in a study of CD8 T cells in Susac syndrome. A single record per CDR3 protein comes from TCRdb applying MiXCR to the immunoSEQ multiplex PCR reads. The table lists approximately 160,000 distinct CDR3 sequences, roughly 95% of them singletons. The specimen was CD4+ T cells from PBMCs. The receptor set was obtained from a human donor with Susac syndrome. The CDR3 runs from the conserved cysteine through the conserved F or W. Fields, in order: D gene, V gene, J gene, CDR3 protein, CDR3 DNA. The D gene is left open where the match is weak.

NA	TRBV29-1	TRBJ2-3	CSVVVSSTDTQYF	TGCAGCGTTGTTGTTTCTAGCACAGATACGCAGTATTTT
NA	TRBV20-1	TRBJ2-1	CSAGPANEQFF	TGCAGTGCTGGACCGGCGAATGAGCAGTTCTTC
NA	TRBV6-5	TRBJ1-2	CASSPPGAYGYTF	TGTGCCAGCAGTCCCCCGGGGGCCTATGGCTACACCTTC
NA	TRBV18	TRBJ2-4	CASSPDFLGGNIQYF	TGTGCCAGCTCACCTGACTTCCTGGGTGGAAACATTCAGTACTTC
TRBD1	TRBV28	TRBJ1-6	CASVTGTDNSPLHF	TGTGCCAGCGTAACCGGGACAGATAATTCACCCCTCCACTTT
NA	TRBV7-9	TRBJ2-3	CASSYDRYTDTQYF	TGTGCCAGCAGCTACGACAGGTACACAGATACGCAGTATTTT
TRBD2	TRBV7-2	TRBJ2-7	CASGPREATAYEQYF	TGTGCCAGCGGACCGCGGGAGGCAACGGCCTACGAGCAGTACTTC
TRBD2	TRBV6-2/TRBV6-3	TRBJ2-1	CASSYPGWRLAKYNEQFF	TGTGCCAGCAGTTACCCTGGTTGGAGACTAGCGAAATACAATGAGCAGTTCTTC
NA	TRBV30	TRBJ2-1	CAWSVQGGGFYNEQFF	TGTGCCTGGAGTGTACAGGGAGGGGGGTTTTACAATGAGCAGTTCTTC
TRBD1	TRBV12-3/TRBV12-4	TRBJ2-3	CASTRPRTGATDTQYF	TGTGCCAGCACCCGACCGCGGACAGGGGCCACAGATACGCAGTATTTT
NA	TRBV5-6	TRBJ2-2	CASSLAGGVTGELFF	TGTGCCAGCAGCTTGGCCGGTGGGGTAACCGGGGAGCTGTTTTTT
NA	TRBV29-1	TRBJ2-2	CSVVTPPSTGVGTGELFF	TGCAGCGTTGTGACTCCCCCTTCCACGGGGGTAGGTACCGGGGAGCTGTTTTTT
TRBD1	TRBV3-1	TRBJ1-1	CASSQDWQGAEAFF	TGTGCCAGCAGCCAAGATTGGCAGGGGGCTGAAGCTTTCTTT
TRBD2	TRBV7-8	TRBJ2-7	CASTRLAVYEQYF	TGTGCCAGCACAAGACTAGCGGTCTACGAGCAGTACTTC
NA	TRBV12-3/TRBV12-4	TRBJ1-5	CASSGTVYQPQHF	TGTGCCAGCAGTGGGACCGTCTACCAGCCCCAGCATTTT
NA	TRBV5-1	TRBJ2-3	CASSLGLGITDTQYF	TGCGCCAGCAGCTTGGGTCTCGGGATTACAGATACGCAGTATTTT
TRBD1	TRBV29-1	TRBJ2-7	CSVQGAQEQYF	TGCAGCGTCCAGGGGGCTCAAGAGCAGTACTTC
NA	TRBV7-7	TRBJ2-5	CASSPQWLETQYF	TGTGCTAGCAGCCCACAGTGGTTGGAGACCCAGTACTTC
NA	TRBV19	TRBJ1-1	CASSGDHARTNTEAFF	TGTGCCAGTAGTGGGGACCACGCCAGGACGAACACTGAAGCTTTCTTT
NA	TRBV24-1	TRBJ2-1	CATSDPRGGSSEQFF	TGTGCCACCAGTGATCCCCGAGGGGGGTCAAGTGAGCAGTTCTTC
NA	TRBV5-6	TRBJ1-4	CASSLWVRQGSEKLFF	TGTGCCAGCAGCTTATGGGTTCGTCAGGGAAGTGAAAAACTGTTTTTT
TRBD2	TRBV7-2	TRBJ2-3	CASSLISGGADTQYF	TGTGCCAGCAGCTTAATTAGCGGGGGAGCGGATACGCAGTATTTT